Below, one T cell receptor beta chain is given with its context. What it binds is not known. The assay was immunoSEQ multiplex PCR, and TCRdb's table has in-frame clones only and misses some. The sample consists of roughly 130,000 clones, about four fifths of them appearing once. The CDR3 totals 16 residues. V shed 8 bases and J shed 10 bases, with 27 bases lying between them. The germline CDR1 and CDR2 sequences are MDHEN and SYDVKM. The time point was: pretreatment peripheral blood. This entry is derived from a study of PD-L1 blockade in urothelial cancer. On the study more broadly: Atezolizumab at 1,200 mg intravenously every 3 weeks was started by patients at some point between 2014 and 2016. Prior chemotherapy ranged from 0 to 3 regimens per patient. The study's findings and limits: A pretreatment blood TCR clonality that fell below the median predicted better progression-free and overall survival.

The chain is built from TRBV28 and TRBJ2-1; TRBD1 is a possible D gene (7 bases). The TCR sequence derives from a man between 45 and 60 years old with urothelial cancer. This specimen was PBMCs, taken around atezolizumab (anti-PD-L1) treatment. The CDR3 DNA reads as TGTGCCAGCTCGGGGCGGATTGGGGAGACAGGGAGGGAGCAGTTCTTC. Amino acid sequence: CASSGRIGETGREQFF.